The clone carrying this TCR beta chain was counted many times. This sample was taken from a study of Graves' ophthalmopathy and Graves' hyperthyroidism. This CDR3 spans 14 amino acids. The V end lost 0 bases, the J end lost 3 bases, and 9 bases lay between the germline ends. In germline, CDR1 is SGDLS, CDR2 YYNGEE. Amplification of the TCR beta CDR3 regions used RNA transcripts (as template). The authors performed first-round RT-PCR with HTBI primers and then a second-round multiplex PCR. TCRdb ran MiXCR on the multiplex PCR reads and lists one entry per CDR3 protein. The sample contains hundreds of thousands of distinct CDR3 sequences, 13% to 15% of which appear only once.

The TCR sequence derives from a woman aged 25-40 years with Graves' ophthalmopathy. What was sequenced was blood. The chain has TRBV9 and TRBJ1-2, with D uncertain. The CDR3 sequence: CASSVGQKDYGYTF. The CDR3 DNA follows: TGTGCCAGCAGCGTAGGGCAGAAGGACTATGGCTACACCTTC.